What follows describes a single T cell receptor (beta chain). This sample was included in a study of Ad26.COV2.S vaccination and SARS-CoV-2 variants. As for treatment: roughly 20 received Ad26.COV2.S at low or high dose, single or two shots; several received placebo; per-sample allocation not given. The samples were gathered on day 63 after the first injection of vaccine or placebo. Data came from immunoSEQ multiplex PCR; TCRdb stores just in-frame clones and leaves some out. The sample includes 200,000 to 300,000 clones, over 75% of them seen just once. This receptor was obtained from a person aged 18-65 years who received the Ad26.COV2.S COVID-19 vaccine or a placebo. The specimen was peripheral blood, collected in a trial of Ad26.COV2.S vaccine versus placebo.

This chain's CDR3 is CASSLGQGGEQYF. The CDR3 DNA is TGTGCCAGCAGTCTTGGACAGGGAGGTGAGCAGTACTTC. This chain connects TRBV6-5 to TRBJ2-7, with TRBD1 matching over 8 bases. Germline V gene data show CDR1 as MNHEY and CDR2 as SVGAGI. The CDR3 spans 13 residues. J lost 7 bases, V lost 5 bases, and 7 bases had no gene match.